These 4 T cell receptor beta chains share one sample of origin, sequenced in a study of shared clonotypes between healthy human individuals. Profiling relied on immunoSEQ multiplex PCR, and the TCRdb table lists in-frame clones only, not all of them. This table holds some 2,100,000 clones, 93% found once. CD45RO-negative, CCR7-selected cells formed the naive CD8 fraction, which excluded terminally differentiated effector memory CD45RA+ cells. The sequenced sample consisted of naive CD8+ T cells from PBMCs. These receptors all come from a man aged 18-30 years in good health. Some clones in this sample may be carry-over from other donors' samples.

The chain recombines TRBV28 with TRBJ2-5, with 9 nucleotides matching TRBD2. V lost 6 bases to trimming and J lost 5 bases; unmatched junction nucleotides: 10. The CDR3 is 15 residues long. Looked up from germline, CDR1 is MDHEN and CDR2 is SYDVKM. DNA for the CDR3: TGTGCCAGCAGACTCGCCACGACTAGCGGCGAGACCCAGTACTTC. Translation: CASRLATTSGETQYF.

Of note for this clone: Other DNA sequences in this sample translate to the same CDR3. The V gene is TRBV9, the J gene TRBJ2-3, with D tentatively TRBD1 (6 bases). This CDR3 contains 15 residues. The V and J ends lost 4 bases and 4 bases respectively, with 16 bases between them. Germline V gives CDR1 SGDLS, CDR2 YYNGEE. The CDR3 DNA reads as TGTGCCAGCAGCCCATCAGGGTCAGGGGCAGATACGCAGTATTTT. Translation gives CASSPSGSGADTQYF.

J is TRBJ1-2 and V is TRBV7-9; 7 positions match TRBD1. The CDR3 consists of 17 residues. CDR1 and CDR2 from the germline V gene are SEHNR and FQNEAQ (reference sequence). With 1 base clipped from V and 0 bases from J, the junction kept 8 bases outside the gene matches. CDR3 sequence: CASSLGGSGTANYGYTF. In DNA, the CDR3 is TGTGCCAGCAGCTTAGGGGGGTCCGGGACAGCTAACTATGGCTACACCTTC.

The V call is TRBV14, the J call TRBJ2-1; 9 bases match TRBD1. The V gene's germline CDR1 is SGHDN and CDR2 FVKESK. J gave up 13 bases and V 4 bases, and 17 bases lay outside the gene matches. This CDR3 contains 16 residues. CDR3 sequence (DNA): TGTGCCAGCAGCCTCGACTGGGGACAGGGTGTATTTAGACAGTTCTTC. Translating it yields CASSLDWGQGVFRQFF.